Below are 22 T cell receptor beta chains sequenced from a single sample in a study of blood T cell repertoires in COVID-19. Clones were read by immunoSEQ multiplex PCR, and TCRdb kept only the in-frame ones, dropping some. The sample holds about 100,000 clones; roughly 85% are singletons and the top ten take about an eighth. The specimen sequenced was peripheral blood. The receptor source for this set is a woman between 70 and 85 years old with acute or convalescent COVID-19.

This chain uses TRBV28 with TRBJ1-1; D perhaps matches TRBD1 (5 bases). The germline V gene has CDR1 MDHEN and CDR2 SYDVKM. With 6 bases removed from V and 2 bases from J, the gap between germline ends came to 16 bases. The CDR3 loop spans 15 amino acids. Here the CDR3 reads CASSHGNRPNTEAFF. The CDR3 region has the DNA TGTGCCAGCAGCCATGGGAACAGGCCTAACACTGAAGCTTTCTTT.

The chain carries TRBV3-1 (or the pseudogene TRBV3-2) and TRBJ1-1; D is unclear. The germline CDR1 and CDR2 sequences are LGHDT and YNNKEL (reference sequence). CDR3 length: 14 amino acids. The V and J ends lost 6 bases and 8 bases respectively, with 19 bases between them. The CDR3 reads CASSLSHSKIEAFF. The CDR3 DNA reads TGTGCCAGCAGTCTCTCTCACAGCAAAATAGAAGCTTTCTTT.

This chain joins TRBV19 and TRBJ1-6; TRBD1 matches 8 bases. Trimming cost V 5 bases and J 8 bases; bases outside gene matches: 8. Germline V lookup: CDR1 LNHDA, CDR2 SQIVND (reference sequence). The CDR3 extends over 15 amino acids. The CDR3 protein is CASSDDRGQDSPLHF. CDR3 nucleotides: TGTGCCAGTAGTGATGACAGGGGCCAGGATTCACCCCTCCACTTT.

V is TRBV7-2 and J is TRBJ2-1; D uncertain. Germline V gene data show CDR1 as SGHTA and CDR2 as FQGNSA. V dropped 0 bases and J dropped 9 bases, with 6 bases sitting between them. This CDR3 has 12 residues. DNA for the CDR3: TGTGCCAGCAGCTTAGCTTCGGGTGAGCAGTTCTTC. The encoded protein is CASSLASGEQFF.

The CDR3 region is CASSRVLAGATDTQYF. DNA of the CDR3: TGCGCCAGCAGCCGGGTTCTAGCGGGTGCCACAGATACGCAGTATTTT. V usage is TRBV4-1 and J usage is TRBJ2-3; TRBD2 aligns across 8 bases. The germline CDR1 and CDR2 sequences are MGHRA and YSYEKL. V lost 4 bases, J lost 2 bases, and 8 bases stayed unmatched. The CDR3 runs to 16 residues.

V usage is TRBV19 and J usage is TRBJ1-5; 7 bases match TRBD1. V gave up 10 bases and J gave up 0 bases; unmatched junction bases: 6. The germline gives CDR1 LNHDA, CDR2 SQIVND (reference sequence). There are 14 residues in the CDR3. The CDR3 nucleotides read TGTGCCACAAGGGACAGTTATAGCAATCAGCCCCAGCATTTT. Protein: CATRDSYSNQPQHF.

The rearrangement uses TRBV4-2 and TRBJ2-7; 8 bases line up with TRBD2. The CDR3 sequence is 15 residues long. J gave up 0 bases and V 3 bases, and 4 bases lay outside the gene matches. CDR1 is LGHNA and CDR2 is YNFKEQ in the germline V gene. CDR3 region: CASSHGSGDSYEQYF. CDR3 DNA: TGTGCCAGCAGCCACGGTAGCGGGGACTCCTACGAGCAGTACTTC.

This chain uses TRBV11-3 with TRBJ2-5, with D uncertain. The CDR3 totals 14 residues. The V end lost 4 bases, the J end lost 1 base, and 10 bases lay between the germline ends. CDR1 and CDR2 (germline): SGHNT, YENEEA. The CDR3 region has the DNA TGTGCCAGCAGCTCGAGTGCCCTCCAAGAGACCCAGTACTTC. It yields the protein CASSSSALQETQYF.

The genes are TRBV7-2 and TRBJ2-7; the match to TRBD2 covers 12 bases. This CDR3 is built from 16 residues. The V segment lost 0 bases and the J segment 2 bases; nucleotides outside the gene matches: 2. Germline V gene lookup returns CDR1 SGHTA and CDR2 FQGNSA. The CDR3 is CASSLAPSGGAYEQYF. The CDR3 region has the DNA TGTGCCAGCAGCTTAGCCCCTAGCGGGGGGGCCTACGAGCAGTACTTC.

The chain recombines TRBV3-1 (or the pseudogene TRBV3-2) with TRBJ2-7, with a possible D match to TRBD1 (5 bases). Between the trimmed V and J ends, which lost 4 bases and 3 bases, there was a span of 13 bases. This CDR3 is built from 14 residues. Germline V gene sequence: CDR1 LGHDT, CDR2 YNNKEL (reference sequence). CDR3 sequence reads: CASSPFLDSYEQYV. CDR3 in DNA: TGTGCCAGCAGCCCTTTTCTAGACAGCTACGAGCAGTACGTC.

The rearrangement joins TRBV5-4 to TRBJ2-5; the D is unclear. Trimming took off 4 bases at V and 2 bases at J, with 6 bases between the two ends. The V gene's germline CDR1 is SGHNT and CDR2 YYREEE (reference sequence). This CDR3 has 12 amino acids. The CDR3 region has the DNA TGTGCCAGCAGCCGTAGACAAGAGACCCAGTACTTC. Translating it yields CASSRRQETQYF.

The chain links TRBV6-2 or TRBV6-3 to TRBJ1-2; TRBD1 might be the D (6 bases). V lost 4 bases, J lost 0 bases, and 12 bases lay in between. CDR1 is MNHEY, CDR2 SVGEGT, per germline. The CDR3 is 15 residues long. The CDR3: CASSSPTGTNYGYTF. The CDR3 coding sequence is TGTGCCAGCAGTTCCCCGACAGGAACTAACTATGGCTACACCTTC.

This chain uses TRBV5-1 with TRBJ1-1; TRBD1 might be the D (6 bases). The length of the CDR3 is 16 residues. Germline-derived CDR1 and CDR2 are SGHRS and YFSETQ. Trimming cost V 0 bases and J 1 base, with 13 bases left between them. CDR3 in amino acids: CASSLDGRGGNTEAFF. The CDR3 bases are TGCGCCAGCAGCTTGGATGGCCGAGGGGGGAACACTGAAGCTTTCTTT. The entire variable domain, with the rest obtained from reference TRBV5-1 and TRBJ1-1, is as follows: KAGVTQTPRYLIKTRGQQVTLSCSPISGHRSVSWYQQTPGQGLQFLFEYFSETQRNKGNFPGRFSGRQFSNSRSEMNVSTLELGDSALYLCASSLDGRGGNTEAFFGQGTRLTVV.

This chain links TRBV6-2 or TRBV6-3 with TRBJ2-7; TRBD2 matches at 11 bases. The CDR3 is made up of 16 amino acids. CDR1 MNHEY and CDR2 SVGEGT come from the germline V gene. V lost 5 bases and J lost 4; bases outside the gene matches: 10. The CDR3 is CASSRLAGTVLYEQYV. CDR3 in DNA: TGTGCCAGCAGTCGACTAGCGGGGACAGTTTTATACGAGCAGTACGTC.

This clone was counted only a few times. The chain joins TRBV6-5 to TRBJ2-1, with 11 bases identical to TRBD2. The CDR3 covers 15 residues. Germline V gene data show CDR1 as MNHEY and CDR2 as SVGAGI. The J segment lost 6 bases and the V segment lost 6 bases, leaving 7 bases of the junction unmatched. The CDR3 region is CASRSLAGVSNEQFF. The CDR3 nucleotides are TGTGCCAGCAGATCACTAGCGGGGGTAAGCAATGAGCAGTTCTTC.

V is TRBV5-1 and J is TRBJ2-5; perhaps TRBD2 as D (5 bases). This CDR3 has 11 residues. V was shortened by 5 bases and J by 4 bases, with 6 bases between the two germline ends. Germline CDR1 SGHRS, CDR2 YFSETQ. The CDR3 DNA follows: TGCGCCAGCAGGGCGGGAGAGACCCAGTACTTC. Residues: CASRAGETQYF.

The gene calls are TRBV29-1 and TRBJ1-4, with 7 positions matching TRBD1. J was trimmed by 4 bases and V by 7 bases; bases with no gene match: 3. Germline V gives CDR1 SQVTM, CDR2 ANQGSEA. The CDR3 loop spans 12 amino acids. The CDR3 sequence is CSGGQNNEKLFF. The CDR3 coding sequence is TGCAGCGGGGGACAGAATAATGAAAAACTGTTTTTT.

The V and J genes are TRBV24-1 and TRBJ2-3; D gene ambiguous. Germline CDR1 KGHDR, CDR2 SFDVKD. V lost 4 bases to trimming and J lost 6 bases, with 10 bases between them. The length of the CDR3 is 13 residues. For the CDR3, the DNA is TGTGCCACCAGTGACCAGAATCTTGATACGCAGTATTTT. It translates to CATSDQNLDTQYF.

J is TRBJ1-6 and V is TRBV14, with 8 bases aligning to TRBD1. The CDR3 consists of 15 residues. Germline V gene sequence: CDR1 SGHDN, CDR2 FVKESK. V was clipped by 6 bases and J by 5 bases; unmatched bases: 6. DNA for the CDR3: TGTGCCAGCAGTCGGTACAGGGGGAATAATTCACCCCTCCACTTT. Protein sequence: CASSRYRGNNSPLHF.

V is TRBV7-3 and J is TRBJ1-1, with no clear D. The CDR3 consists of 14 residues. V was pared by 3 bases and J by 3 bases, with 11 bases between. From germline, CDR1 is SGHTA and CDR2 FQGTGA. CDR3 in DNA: TGTGCCAGCAGCTTTCGTGTTTCGGACACTGAAGCTTTCTTT. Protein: CASSFRVSDTEAFF.

The CDR3 spells CASSFRPGQVNTEAFF. Written as DNA, the CDR3 is TGTGCCAGCAGTTTTCGACCAGGACAGGTAAACACTGAAGCTTTCTTT. The chain is built from TRBV27 and TRBJ1-1; 7 nucleotides line up with TRBD1. V shed 3 bases, J shed 2 bases, and the junction held 9 bases outside the gene matches. Per germline, CDR1 MNHEY and CDR2 SMNVEV (reference sequence). This CDR3 has 16 amino acids.

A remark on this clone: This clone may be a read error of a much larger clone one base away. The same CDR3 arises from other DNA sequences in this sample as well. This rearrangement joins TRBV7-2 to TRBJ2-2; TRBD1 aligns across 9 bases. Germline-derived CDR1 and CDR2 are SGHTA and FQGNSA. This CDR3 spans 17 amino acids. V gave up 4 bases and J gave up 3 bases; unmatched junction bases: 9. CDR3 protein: CASSSPGQGFYTGELFF. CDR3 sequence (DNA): TGTGCCAGCAGCTCCCCGGGACAGGGATTCTACACCGGGGAGCTGTTTTTT. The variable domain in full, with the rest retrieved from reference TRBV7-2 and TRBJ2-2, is GAGVSQSPSNKVTEKGKDVELRCDPISGHTALYWYRQSLGQGLEFLIYFQGNSAPDKSGLPSDRFSAERTGGSVSTLTIQRTQQEDSAVYLCASSSPGQGFYTGELFFGEGSRLTVL.